The 12 T cell receptor beta chains below come from one sample, sequenced in a study of blood T cell repertoires in COVID-19. Libraries were prepared by immunoSEQ multiplex PCR; TCRdb keeps only in-frame clonotypes and omits some of them. The sample includes 200,000 to 250,000 clones, 85% to 90% of them seen just once. The sequencing sample was made of peripheral blood. These receptors all stem from a man in his 60s who had recovered from COVID-19.

This clone turned up a few times. The gene calls are TRBV19 and TRBJ1-2; D remains ambiguous. The CDR3 spans 18 residues. Germline lookup yields CDR1 LNHDA and CDR2 SQIVND (reference sequence). The germline V and J ends were trimmed by 5 bases and 0 bases, with 22 bases remaining between them. The CDR3 protein is CASSDGGRGVYSNYGYTF. The CDR3 bases are TGTGCCAGTAGTGACGGCGGTAGAGGTGTCTATTCTAACTATGGCTACACCTTC.

The genes are TRBV19 and TRBJ1-6; 10 bases line up with TRBD1. CDR3 length equals 15 residues. Per germline, CDR1 LNHDA and CDR2 SQIVND (reference sequence). Trimming removed 0 bases from V and 7 bases from J; junction bases left unmatched: 0. CDR3 protein: CASSIEGQGNSPLHF. For the CDR3, the DNA is TGTGCCAGTAGTATAGAGGGACAGGGGAATTCACCCCTCCACTTT.

The chain has TRBV19 and TRBJ1-1, with TRBD1 matching over 7 bases. V dropped 7 bases and J dropped 4; count of bases not matched to a gene: 6. This CDR3 has 13 residues. Per germline, CDR1 LNHDA and CDR2 SQIVND (reference sequence). The CDR3 reads CASTAAGGTEAFF. CDR3 sequence (DNA): TGTGCCAGTACCGCCGCAGGGGGCACTGAAGCTTTCTTT.

This chain connects TRBV3-1 (or the pseudogene TRBV3-2) to TRBJ1-6; tentatively, D is TRBD1 (6 bases). With 4 bases removed from V and 8 bases from J, the gap between germline ends came to 18 bases. The CDR3 extends over 16 amino acids. Germline CDR1 and CDR2: LGHDT and YNNKEL (reference sequence). CDR3 sequence reads: CASSRDRSAGYSPLHF. DNA for the CDR3: TGTGCCAGCAGCCGAGACAGGTCGGCGGGGTATTCACCCCTCCACTTT.

This clone was observed a handful of times. This chain connects TRBV7-2 to TRBJ2-5, with 9 bases aligning to TRBD1. Germline V gives CDR1 SGHTA, CDR2 FQGNSA. The CDR3 totals 18 residues. Trimming at V came to 3 bases and at J to 2 bases, leaving 13 bases not matched to a gene. The CDR3 nucleotides read TGTGCCAGCAGCTTCGGGATCCGGGGACAGGGTGCACAAGAGACCCAGTACTTC. Residues: CASSFGIRGQGAQETQYF. Complete variable domain (other parts from reference TRBV7-2 and TRBJ2-5): GAGVSQSPSNKVTEKGKDVELRCDPISGHTALYWYRQSLGQGLEFLIYFQGNSAPDKSGLPSDRFSAERTGGSVSTLTIQRTQQEDSAVYLCASSFGIRGQGAQETQYFGPGTRLLVL.

This clone was observed a few times. The rearrangement links TRBV7-9 to TRBJ2-5; TRBD1 agrees at 10 bases. The germline gives CDR1 SEHNR, CDR2 FQNEAQ (reference sequence). The V and J ends lost 5 bases and 4 bases, in that order; junction bases with no gene match: 7. The CDR3 contains 15 residues. The CDR3 sequence is CASSRTGGLGETQYF. In DNA form, the CDR3 reads TGTGCCAGCAGCCGGACAGGGGGACTAGGAGAGACCCAGTACTTC.

This clone was counted once. This chain connects TRBV9 to TRBJ2-3; 10 bases line up with TRBD2. CDR3 length: 16 residues. V was clipped by 0 bases and J by 4 bases; unmatched bases: 5. The V gene's germline CDR1 is SGDLS and CDR2 YYNGEE. The CDR3 loop reads CASSVASTSGADTQYF. The CDR3 nucleotides are TGTGCCAGCAGCGTAGCTAGCACTAGCGGGGCAGATACGCAGTATTTT.

The chain is built from TRBV24-1 and TRBJ2-1, with TRBD2 matching 12 bases. The CDR3 length is 19 residues. CDR1 is KGHDR, CDR2 SFDVKD, per germline. Unmatched junction bases numbered 9, after V lost 4 bases and J lost 0 bases. The CDR3 nucleotides are TGTGCCACCAGTGAATCCGGACTAGCGGGGAGAAGCTCCTACAATGAGCAGTTCTTC. It specifies CATSESGLAGRSSYNEQFF.

This clone was counted once. The gene calls are TRBV30 and TRBJ2-3, with 8 positions matching TRBD2. Germline CDR1 reads GTSNPN; CDR2 reads SVGIG (reference sequence). The V gene end was trimmed by 4 bases and the J gene end by 6 bases; junction bases not matched to a gene: 15. The CDR3 loop spans 16 amino acids. CDR3 DNA sequence: TGTGCCTGGAATTTACTACAGGGACTAGGTACCGATACGCAGTATTTT. Amino acid sequence: CAWNLLQGLGTDTQYF.

This rearrangement joins TRBV10-2 to TRBJ1-6; 8 positions agree with TRBD1. Germline CDR1 WSHSY, CDR2 SAAADI. The CDR3 runs to 16 residues. The V segment lost 0 bases and the J segment 8 bases; nucleotides outside the gene matches: 6. The CDR3 loop is CASSESQGARHSPLHF. In nucleotides, the CDR3 is TGCGCCAGCAGTGAGTCCCAGGGGGCCCGGCATTCACCCCTCCACTTT.

The chain is built from TRBV27 and TRBJ2-1, with 8 bases fitting TRBD2. V shed 4 bases and J 0 bases; nucleotides not matched to a gene: 23. Germline CDR1 is MNHEY and CDR2 is SMNVEV (reference sequence). This CDR3 is 22 amino acids long. The CDR3 spells CASSSKAPEKDVTSGSYNEQFF. The CDR3 nucleotides are TGTGCCAGCAGTTCAAAAGCCCCCGAGAAGGACGTAACTAGCGGCTCCTACAATGAGCAGTTCTTC.

This clone was recorded once. J is TRBJ1-2 and V is TRBV11-1, with 9 positions matching TRBD1. Germline V CDR1 and CDR2: SGHAT, FQDESV (reference sequence). This CDR3 is built from 15 residues. The V gene end was trimmed by 5 bases and the J gene end by 8 bases; junction bases not matched to a gene: 12. CDR3 DNA: TGTGCCAGCAGCACAAGACAGGGGGGCCTTCGAGGCTACACCTTC. Its protein product is CASSTRQGGLRGYTF.